These 21 T cell receptor beta chains originate from one sample sequenced in a study of shared clonotypes between healthy human individuals. The naive CD8 fraction comprised CD45RO-negative cells positively selected for CCR7 and excluded terminally differentiated effector memory CD45RA+ cells. Profiling relied on immunoSEQ multiplex PCR, and the TCRdb table lists in-frame clones only, not all of them. The repertoire consists of roughly 1,800,000 clones, with approximately 95% occurring once and the leading ten covering less than 1.5%. Sequencing was performed on naive CD8+ T cells sorted from blood. The receptors stem from a man between 18 and 29 years old in good health.

This clone was observed once. The CDR3 bases are TGTGCCAGCATCCCCGCCCATCTTGAACGGACTGAAGCTTTCTTT. Translating gives CASIPAHLERTEAFF. The V gene is TRBV7-9, the J gene TRBJ1-1, with D unresolved. The CDR3 totals 15 residues. Between the trimmed V and J ends, which lost 7 bases and 5 bases, there was a span of 20 bases. Germline V gene data show CDR1 as SEHNR and CDR2 as FQNEAQ (reference sequence).

The chain employs TRBV7-8 and TRBJ2-2; 7 bases map to TRBD2. The V segment lost 4 bases and the J segment 3 bases; nucleotides outside the gene matches: 8. Germline V gene lookup returns CDR1 SGHVS and CDR2 FQNEAQ. The CDR3 totals 16 residues. CDR3 coding DNA: TGTGCCAGCAGCTGGGAGGGCCTAGCGGACACCGGGGAGCTGTTTTTT. Translated, it gives CASSWEGLADTGELFF.

The chain has TRBV6-5 and TRBJ2-7; weak D call: TRBD2 (6 bases). The CDR3 has 14 amino acids. Trimming pared 8 bases from V and 2 bases from J, leaving 16 bases between. Germline V gene sequence: CDR1 MNHEY, CDR2 SVGAGI. CDR3 in DNA: TGTGCCAGCTCGCCGGAGGGCGGAACCTACGAGCAGTACTTC. Its protein product is CASSPEGGTYEQYF.

This chain uses TRBV7-6 with TRBJ1-1; D might be TRBD1 (6 bases). From germline, CDR1 is SGHVS and CDR2 FNYEAQ. The V and J ends lost 5 bases and 1 base respectively, with 17 bases between them. The CDR3 is made up of 16 amino acids. The CDR3 DNA sequence: TGTGCCAGCAGCCCCCGGGCAGGGGCGACGAACACTGAAGCTTTCTTT. It specifies CASSPRAGATNTEAFF.

V is TRBV2 and J is TRBJ2-7; D is unresolved. The CDR3 contains 13 residues. Trimming cost V 3 bases and J 6 bases, with 12 bases left between them. CDR1 is SNHLY, CDR2 FYNNEI, per germline. CDR3 region: CASSDPLLGEQYF. DNA of the CDR3: TGTGCCAGCAGTGACCCCCTCCTGGGCGAGCAGTACTTC.

The J gene is TRBJ2-7, the V gene TRBV5-6; D is possibly TRBD1 (6 bases). This CDR3 spans 14 amino acids. Germline V gene sequence: CDR1 SGHDT, CDR2 YYEEEE. V lost 0 bases and J lost 3, with 10 bases in between. The CDR3 region has the DNA TGTGCCAGCAGCTTGGGGCTGACAGGCTACGAGCAGTACTTC. Translating gives CASSLGLTGYEQYF.

The chain employs TRBV6-5 and TRBJ1-3, with D unresolved. CDR1 MNHEY and CDR2 SVGAGI come from the germline V gene. CDR3 length: 12 amino acids. V lost 5 bases, J lost 7 bases, and 9 bases lay in between. The CDR3 DNA sequence: TGTGCCAGCAGTCCCGCAAGCAACACCATATATTTT. Protein product: CASSPASNTIYF.

The chain uses TRBV6-6 and TRBJ2-7; D might be TRBD2 (5 bases). V was pared by 7 bases and J by 0 bases, with 16 bases between. Germline CDR1 reads MNHNY; CDR2 reads SVGAGI (reference sequence). This CDR3 comprises 15 residues. As DNA, the CDR3 is TGTGCCAGCATACACGCCGGGGTCAGCTCCTACGAGCAGTACTTC. Its translation: CASIHAGVSSYEQYF.

The CDR3 bases are TGCGCCAGCAGCCTTGAGCCGAGCGGGGGGGCCAATGAGCAGTTCTTC. This gives the protein CASSLEPSGGANEQFF. The rearrangement uses TRBV4-1 and TRBJ2-1; TRBD2 aligns across 10 bases. Germline V gene lookup returns CDR1 MGHRA and CDR2 YSYEKL. This CDR3 has 16 residues. V lost 4 bases to trimming and J lost 6 bases; unmatched junction nucleotides: 9.

Here the CDR3 DNA reads TGTGCCAGCAGGACAGGGGGTCTCGGTCAGCCCCAGCATTTT. Translated: CASRTGGLGQPQHF. This chain joins TRBV28 and TRBJ1-5, with 9 bases that match TRBD1. From germline, CDR1 is MDHEN and CDR2 SYDVKM. The CDR3 is 14 residues long. The trim removed 6 bases at V and 6 bases at J, leaving 6 bases unmatched.

The chain recombines TRBV11-2 with TRBJ2-1, with D perhaps matching TRBD2 (5 bases). The CDR3 length is 15 residues. Germline CDR1 SGHAT, CDR2 FQNNGV. V gave up 0 bases and J gave up 9 bases, with 15 bases separating them. CDR3 nucleotides: TGTGCCAGCAGCTTAGATCGGAACAGCGAGGGTGAGCAGTTCTTC. Its protein is CASSLDRNSEGEQFF.

The chain joins TRBV7-2 to TRBJ2-7, with D perhaps TRBD2 (5 bases). This CDR3 is built from 16 residues. CDR1 SGHTA and CDR2 FQGNSA come from the germline V gene. The V end lost 2 bases, the J end lost 0 bases, and 14 bases lay between the germline ends. The CDR3 region has the DNA TGTGCCAGCAGCTTACCGCGGACTGGTAGCTCCTACGAGCAGTACTTC. This codes for CASSLPRTGSSYEQYF.

The chain is built from TRBV11-1 and TRBJ2-7; D unclear. The CDR3 extends over 15 amino acids. CDR1 is SGHAT and CDR2 is FQDESV in the germline V gene (reference sequence). V shed 5 bases and J shed 1 base, with 15 bases lying between them. CDR3 loop: CASSPGPYPSYEQYF. The CDR3 DNA reads TGTGCCAGCAGCCCCGGCCCCTACCCATCCTACGAGCAGTACTTC.

With regard to this clone: This specimen includes other DNA sequences encoding the same CDR3. This chain links TRBV2 with TRBJ2-1; D remains unclear. V was cut by 1 base and J by 0 bases, with 4 bases left in between. The CDR3 is 14 amino acids. Germline V gene sequence: CDR1 SNHLY, CDR2 FYNNEI. The CDR3 protein is CASSEGSSYNEQFF. DNA of the CDR3: TGTGCCAGCAGTGAAGGCAGCTCCTACAATGAGCAGTTCTTC.

The V and J genes are TRBV7-6 and TRBJ2-7; no reliable D call. V lost 3 bases to trimming and J lost 0 bases, with 12 bases between them. This CDR3 is built from 15 residues. The germline CDR1 and CDR2 sequences are SGHVS and FNYEAQ. The CDR3 nucleotides are TGTGCCAGCAGCTTCGGGCCAACAAGCTCCTACGAGCAGTACTTC. Protein: CASSFGPTSSYEQYF.

The chain couples TRBV28 to TRBJ1-4; D is perhaps TRBD1 (5 bases). Trimming left V 5 bases short and J 3 bases short, with 10 bases between. Germline-derived CDR1 and CDR2 are MDHEN and SYDVKM. The CDR3 runs 14 residues. CDR3 sequence reads: CASSQQASNEKLFF. CDR3 coding DNA: TGTGCCAGCAGTCAACAGGCTTCTAATGAAAAACTGTTTTTT. The full variable domain, in which reference TRBV28 and TRBJ1-4 provide the parts outside the CDR3, is DVKVTQSSRYLVKRTGEKVFLECVQDMDHENMFWYRQDPGLGLRLIYFSYDVKMKEKGDIPEGYSVSREKKERFSLILESASTNQTSMYLCASSQQASNEKLFFGSGTQLSVL.

This chain connects TRBV11-2 to TRBJ1-1; 7 nucleotides match TRBD1. The germline CDR1 and CDR2 sequences are SGHAT and FQNNGV. The V segment lost 0 bases and the J segment 5 bases; nucleotides outside the gene matches: 9. The CDR3 has 16 residues. The CDR3 sequence: CASSLDERGPLTEAFF. The CDR3 nucleotides are TGTGCCAGCAGCTTAGATGAAAGGGGGCCCCTAACTGAAGCTTTCTTT.

V is TRBV2 and J is TRBJ1-3; D is perhaps TRBD1 (5 bases). Deletions cut 7 bases from V and 0 bases from J, with 13 bases between. CDR1 and CDR2 from the germline V gene are SNHLY and FYNNEI. The CDR3 is 15 residues long. CDR3 residues: CASTGGISSGNTIYF. The CDR3 DNA follows: TGTGCCAGCACGGGGGGGATCTCCTCTGGAAACACCATATATTTT.

V is TRBV30 and J is TRBJ1-5, with TRBD1 as a possible D gene (5 bases). Germline V gene data show CDR1 as GTSNPN and CDR2 as SVGIG (reference sequence). Trimming removed 2 bases from V and 3 bases from J, with 14 bases in between. This CDR3 comprises 15 residues. The CDR3 spells CAWSPGTISNQPQHF. The CDR3 DNA is TGTGCCTGGAGTCCGGGGACCATCTCCAATCAGCCCCAGCATTTT.

J is TRBJ2-1 and V is TRBV7-9; 14 positions agree with TRBD2. After removal of 4 bases from V and 5 bases from J, the junction contained 10 bases not matched to a gene. The CDR3 runs to 18 residues. In germline, CDR1 is SEHNR, CDR2 FQNEAQ (reference sequence). This chain's CDR3 is CASSSTRLAGGYHNEQFF. The DNA for the CDR3 is TGTGCCAGCAGCTCAACTCGACTAGCGGGGGGGTACCACAATGAGCAGTTCTTC.

This chain links TRBV4-1 with TRBJ1-2; no clear D gene. Germline CDR1 and CDR2: MGHRA and YSYEKL. The CDR3 totals 11 residues. With 0 bases removed from V and 10 bases from J, the gap between germline ends came to 6 bases. The CDR3: CASSQEDYYTF. CDR3 DNA sequence: TGCGCCAGCAGCCAAGAGGATTACTACACCTTC.